Detailed here is one TCR beta chain. Its antigen is not known. The data originate from a study of vaccination effects on CD4 cells after COVID-19. Study-wide results and caveats: The study had few convalescent patients and no early post-infection timepoints. Substantial clonal contraction characterized both infection- and vaccine-induced clones late after vaccination. Common cold coronaviruses were cross-recognized by only 1 of 255 vaccine-induced clones in healthy vaccinees.

This CDR3 is 12 amino acids long. Germline CDR1 reads SGDLS; CDR2 reads YYNGEE. Trimming shortened V by 4 bases and J by 7 bases, and 11 bases separated the two germline ends. Ahead of sequencing, the ViraFEST assay grew antigen-specific CD4+ T cells using viral peptide pools. Isolation of CD4+ T cells took place after 10 days of culture. Having tested negative for nucleocapsid antibodies, the vaccine recipients showed no prior SARS-CoV-2 infection. Under 2.5 million PBMC were seeded per well and grown in the presence of about 9.6 IU/ml IL-2 and roughly 9.9 ug/ml peptides. Libraries were prepared by immunoSEQ multiplex PCR; TCRdb keeps only in-frame clonotypes and omits some of them. Here the sample spans 65,000 or so clones, about 72% being singletons.

This clonotype originated in a human donor who received a COVID-19 vaccine. The sample here was CD4+ T cells from PBMCs cultured with HCoV-NL63 spike peptides, taken before COVID-19 vaccination. This chain joins TRBV9 and TRBJ1-2, with unresolved D. CDR3 DNA: TGTGCCAGCAGCCCCCCGTCCGTTGGCTACACCTTC. It translates to CASSPPSVGYTF.